The T cell receptor (beta chain) described here comes from a study of blood T cell repertoires in COVID-19. Study as a whole: The analysed material was cDNA or gDNA that came from T cells, B-cell-depleted T cells, or PBMCs.

Seattle's cohort entered during active infection and was followed longitudinally. TCRdb's copy holds only in-frame clones and misses some; the assay was immunoSEQ multiplex PCR. The sample shows approximately 350,000 clones, about 89% of them seen only once. Input material: peripheral blood. The source is a woman in her thirties with COVID-19, enrolled during active disease.

DNA for the CDR3: TGTGCCAGCACTCAGGGGGGAAGACAGCCCCAGCATTTT. It yields the protein CASTQGGRQPQHF. The chain has TRBV28 and TRBJ1-5; 7 bases match TRBD1. Germline CDR1 is MDHEN and CDR2 is SYDVKM. V shed 7 bases, J shed 7 bases, and the junction held 7 bases outside the gene matches. This CDR3 region has 13 residues.